This T cell receptor beta chain is drawn from a study of blood T cell repertoires in COVID-19. Study at large: PBMCs, B-cell-depleted T cells, or T cells provided the cDNA or gDNA that made up the material.

V gave up 5 bases and J gave up 0 bases; unmatched junction bases: 1. CDR1 SNHLY and CDR2 FYNNEI come from the germline V gene. The CDR3 spans 16 residues. In the original analysis: Amplified reference gene primers provided the basis for estimating nucleated cell counts. Data came from immunoSEQ multiplex PCR; TCRdb stores just in-frame clones and leaves some out. The DNA was the basis for D and trimming; V, J and clone size are from that table. In the table there are around 85,000 clones, around 91% of which are singletons. Sequenced: peripheral blood. This TCR was sampled from a woman over 75 with active or convalescent COVID-19. This chain links TRBV2 with TRBJ2-1, with TRBD2 matching 13 bases. CDR3 sequence reads: CASSRTSGSSYNEQFF. In DNA, the CDR3 is TGTGCCAGCAGTAGGACTAGCGGGAGCTCCTACAATGAGCAGTTCTTC. Looking up the rest from reference TRBV2 and TRBJ2-1 gives the full variable domain: EPEVTQTPSHQVTQMGQEVILRCVPISNHLYFYWYRQILGQKVEFLVSFYNNEISEKSEIFDDQFSVERPDGSNFTLKIRSTKLEDSAMYFCASSRTSGSSYNEQFFGPGTRLTVL.